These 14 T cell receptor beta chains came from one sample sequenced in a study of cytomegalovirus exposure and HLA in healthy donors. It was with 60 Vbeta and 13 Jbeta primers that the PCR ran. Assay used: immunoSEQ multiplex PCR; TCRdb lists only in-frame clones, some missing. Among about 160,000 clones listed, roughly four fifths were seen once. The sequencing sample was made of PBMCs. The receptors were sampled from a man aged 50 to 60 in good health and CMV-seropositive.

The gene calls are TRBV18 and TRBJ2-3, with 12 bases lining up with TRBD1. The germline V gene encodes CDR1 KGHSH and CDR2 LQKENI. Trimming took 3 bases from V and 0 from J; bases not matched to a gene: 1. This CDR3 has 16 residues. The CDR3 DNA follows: TGTGCCAGCTCACCCGGGACAGGGGGCAGCACAGATACGCAGTATTTT. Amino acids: CASSPGTGGSTDTQYF. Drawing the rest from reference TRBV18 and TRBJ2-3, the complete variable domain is NAGVMQNPRHLVRRRGQEARLRCSPMKGHSHVYWYRQLPEEGLKFMVYLQKENIIDESGMPKERFSAEFPKEGPSILRIQQVVRGDSAAYFCASSPGTGGSTDTQYFGPGTRLTVL.

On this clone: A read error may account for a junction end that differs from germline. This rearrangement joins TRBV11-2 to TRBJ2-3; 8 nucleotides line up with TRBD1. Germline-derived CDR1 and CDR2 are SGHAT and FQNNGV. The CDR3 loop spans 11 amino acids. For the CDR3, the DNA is TGTGCCAGCAGCCTCGGACAGGGCACACATTTT. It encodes CASSLGQGTHF.

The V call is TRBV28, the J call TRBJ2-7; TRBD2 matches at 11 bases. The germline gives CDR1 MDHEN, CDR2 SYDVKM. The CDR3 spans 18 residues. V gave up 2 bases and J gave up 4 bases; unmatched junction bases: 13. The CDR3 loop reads CASSLRGLAGGTLYEQYF. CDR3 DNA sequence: TGTGCCAGCAGTTTAAGAGGCTTAGCGGGAGGGACTCTTTACGAGCAGTACTTC.

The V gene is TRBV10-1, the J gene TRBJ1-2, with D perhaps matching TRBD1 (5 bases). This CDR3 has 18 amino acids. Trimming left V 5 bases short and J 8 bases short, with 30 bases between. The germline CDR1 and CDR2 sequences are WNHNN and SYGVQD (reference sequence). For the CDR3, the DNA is TGCGCCAGCAGTCCCGGGACTCAGGACGGAGGTCCTTTAGAAGGCTACACCTTC. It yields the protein CASSPGTQDGGPLEGYTF.

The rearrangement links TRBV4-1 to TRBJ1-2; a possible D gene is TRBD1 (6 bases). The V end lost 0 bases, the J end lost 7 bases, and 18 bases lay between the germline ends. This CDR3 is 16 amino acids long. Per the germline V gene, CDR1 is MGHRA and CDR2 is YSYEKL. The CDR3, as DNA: TGCGCCAGCAGCCAAGATAAGGGGCAGGGGAGGGGTGGCTACACCTTC. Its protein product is CASSQDKGQGRGGYTF.

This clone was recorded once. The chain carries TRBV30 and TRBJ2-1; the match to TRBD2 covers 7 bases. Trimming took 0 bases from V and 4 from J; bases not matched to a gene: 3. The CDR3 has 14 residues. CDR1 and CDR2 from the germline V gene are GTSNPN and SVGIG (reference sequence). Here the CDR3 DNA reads TGTGCCTGGAGTGTATGGGGGGGGTACAATGAGCAGTTCTTC. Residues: CAWSVWGGYNEQFF.

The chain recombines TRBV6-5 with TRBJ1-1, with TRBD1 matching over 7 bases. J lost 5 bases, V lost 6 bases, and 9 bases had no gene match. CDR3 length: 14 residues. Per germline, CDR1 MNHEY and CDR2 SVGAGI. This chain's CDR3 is CASRRQGRGTEAFF. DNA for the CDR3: TGTGCCAGCAGAAGACAGGGAAGGGGAACTGAAGCTTTCTTT.

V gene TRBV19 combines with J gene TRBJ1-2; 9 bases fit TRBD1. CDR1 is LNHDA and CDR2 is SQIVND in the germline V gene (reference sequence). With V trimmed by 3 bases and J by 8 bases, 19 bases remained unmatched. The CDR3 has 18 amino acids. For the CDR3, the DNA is TGTGCCAGTAGTATGTTGCCCCGAGACAGGGGGTCCTTTCGAGGCTACACCTTC. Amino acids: CASSMLPRDRGSFRGYTF.

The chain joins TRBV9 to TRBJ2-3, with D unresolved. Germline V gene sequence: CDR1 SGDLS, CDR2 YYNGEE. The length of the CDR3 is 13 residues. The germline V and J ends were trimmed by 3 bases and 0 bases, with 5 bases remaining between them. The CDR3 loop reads CASSATSTDTQYF. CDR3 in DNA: TGTGCCAGCAGCGCCACTAGCACAGATACGCAGTATTTT.

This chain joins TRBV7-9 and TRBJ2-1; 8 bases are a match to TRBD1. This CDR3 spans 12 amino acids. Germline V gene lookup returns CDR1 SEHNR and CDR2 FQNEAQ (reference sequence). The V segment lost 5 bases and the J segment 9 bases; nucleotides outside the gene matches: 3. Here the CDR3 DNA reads TGTGCCAGCAGCGACAGGGGAAGTGAGCAGTTCTTC. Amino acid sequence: CASSDRGSEQFF.

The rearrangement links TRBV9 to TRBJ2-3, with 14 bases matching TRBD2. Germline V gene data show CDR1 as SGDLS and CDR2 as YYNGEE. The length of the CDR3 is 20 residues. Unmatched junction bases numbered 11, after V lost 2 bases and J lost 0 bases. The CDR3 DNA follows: TGTGCCAGCAGCGTTAGAGGGACTAGCGGGAGAGTTTCTAGCACAGATACGCAGTATTTT. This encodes CASSVRGTSGRVSSTDTQYF.

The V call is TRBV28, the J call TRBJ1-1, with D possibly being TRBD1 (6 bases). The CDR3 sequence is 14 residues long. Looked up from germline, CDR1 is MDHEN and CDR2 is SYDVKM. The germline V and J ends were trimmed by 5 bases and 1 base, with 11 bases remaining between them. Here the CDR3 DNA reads TGTGCCAGCAGTGACAGGTCAAGGAACACTGAAGCTTTCTTT. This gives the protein CASSDRSRNTEAFF.

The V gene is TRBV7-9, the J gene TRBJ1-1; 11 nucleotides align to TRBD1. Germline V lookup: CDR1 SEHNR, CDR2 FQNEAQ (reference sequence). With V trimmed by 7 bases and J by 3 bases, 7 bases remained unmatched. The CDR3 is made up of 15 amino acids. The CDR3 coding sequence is TGTGCCAGCACTTTTGGGACAGGGGGTGACACTGAAGCTTTCTTT. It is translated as CASTFGTGGDTEAFF.

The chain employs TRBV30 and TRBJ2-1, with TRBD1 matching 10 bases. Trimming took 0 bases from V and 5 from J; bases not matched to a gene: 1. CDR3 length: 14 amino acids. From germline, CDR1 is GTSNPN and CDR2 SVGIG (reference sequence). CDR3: CAWSVGTGDNEQFF. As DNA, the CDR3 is TGTGCCTGGAGTGTAGGGACAGGGGACAATGAGCAGTTCTTC.